This entry lists 21 T cell receptor beta chains sequenced from one sample in a study of cytomegalovirus exposure and HLA in healthy donors. Amplification used 60 Vbeta primers and 13 Jbeta primers. Here immunoSEQ multiplex PCR was the method, and the copy in TCRdb shows in-frame clones only, minus some. This table has about 110,000 clones, approximately 70% appearing once. Sequencing was done on a sample of PBMCs. These TCRs come from a boy younger than 18 in good health and CMV-seronegative.

This chain joins TRBV19 and TRBJ2-1, with D possibly matching TRBD1 (6 bases). This CDR3 region has 13 residues. The V gene lost 6 bases and the J gene lost 8 bases, with 14 bases spanning the gap. The germline V gene encodes CDR1 LNHDA and CDR2 SQIVND (reference sequence). The CDR3 nucleotides are TGTGCCAGTAGGACCCCAGGGGACGATGAGCAGTTCTTC. Its translation: CASRTPGDDEQFF. Full variable domain (rest looked up from reference TRBV19 and TRBJ2-1): DGGITQSPKYLFRKEGQNVTLSCEQNLNHDAMYWYRQDPGQGLRLIYYSQIVNDFQKGDIAEGYSVSREKKESFPLTVTSAQKNPTAFYLCASRTPGDDEQFFGPGTRLTVL.

The chain recombines TRBV6-5 with TRBJ2-7; 7 nucleotides match TRBD1. The trim removed 5 bases at V and 3 bases at J, leaving 7 bases unmatched. This CDR3 contains 14 residues. Germline CDR1 is MNHEY and CDR2 is SVGAGI. The CDR3 bases are TGTGCCAGCAGTCCCTGGGACAGCCACTACGAGCAGTACTTC. Translating gives CASSPWDSHYEQYF.

By share, this clone counts as medium-sized. Other nucleotide sequences from this sample produce the same CDR3. The chain links TRBV6-5 to TRBJ1-3; D remains unclear. This CDR3 comprises 14 residues. The germline gives CDR1 MNHEY, CDR2 SVGAGI. Trimming took off 0 bases at V and 0 bases at J, with 3 bases between the two ends. CDR3: CASSYSNSGNTIYF. In DNA, the CDR3 is TGTGCCAGCAGTTACTCCAACTCTGGAAACACCATATATTTT.

The J gene is TRBJ2-2, the V gene TRBV28, with 10 nucleotides matching TRBD2. Germline CDR1 and CDR2: MDHEN and SYDVKM. This CDR3 is built from 15 residues. V shed 6 bases and J 3 bases; nucleotides not matched to a gene: 4. DNA for the CDR3: TGTGCCAGCAGCCTAGGACTAGCGGACACCGGGGAGCTGTTTTTT. Residues: CASSLGLADTGELFF.

The chain is built from TRBV10-3 and TRBJ2-7; 10 bases map to TRBD2. Germline assignment: CDR1 ENHRY and CDR2 SYGVKD. The CDR3 runs 14 residues. The V and J ends lost 5 bases and 3 bases, in that order; junction bases with no gene match: 4. The CDR3 here is CAISRLAGGYEQYF. As DNA, the CDR3 is TGTGCCATCAGTAGACTAGCGGGCGGCTACGAGCAGTACTTC.

This chain joins TRBV5-1 and TRBJ2-2; 8 bases match TRBD1. Per the germline V gene, CDR1 is SGHRS and CDR2 is YFSETQ. The CDR3 is 15 residues long. V lost 1 base, J lost 2 bases, and 1 base stayed unmatched. CDR3 loop: CASSLSGGNTGELFF. The DNA of the CDR3 is TGCGCCAGCAGCTTGTCAGGGGGCAACACCGGGGAGCTGTTTTTT.

Written as DNA, the CDR3 is TGTGCCAGCAGCTCCCGACTAGCGGGAGGAACCAATGAGCAGTTCTTC. Protein: CASSSRLAGGTNEQFF. This rearrangement joins TRBV9 to TRBJ2-1; 13 bases agree with TRBD2. The CDR3 loop spans 16 amino acids. V lost 4 bases and J lost 6; bases outside the gene matches: 7. Germline CDR1 SGDLS, CDR2 YYNGEE.

V and J are TRBV6-1 and TRBJ2-3; TRBD1 agrees at 8 bases. V lost 7 bases and J lost 2; bases outside the gene matches: 8. CDR1 is MNHNS and CDR2 is SASEGT in the germline V gene. The CDR3 extends over 15 amino acids. This CDR3 is CASIDRGRTTDTQYF. The CDR3 DNA follows: TGTGCCAGCATAGACAGGGGCCGGACCACAGATACGCAGTATTTT.

J is TRBJ1-2 and V is TRBV10-3, with TRBD1 matching 8 bases. After removal of 2 bases from V and 5 bases from J, the junction contained 7 bases not matched to a gene. The CDR3 loop spans 15 amino acids. CDR1 is ENHRY and CDR2 is SYGVKD in the germline V gene. The CDR3 region is CAISERDRPTYGYTF. CDR3 nucleotide sequence: TGTGCCATCAGTGAGCGGGACAGGCCGACTTATGGCTACACCTTC.

The CDR3 DNA follows: TGTGCCAGCAGCCAACTCCAGGCCAACACCGGGGAGCTGTTTTTT. Amino acids: CASSQLQANTGELFF. The rearrangement links TRBV14 to TRBJ2-2; D is ambiguous. CDR1 is SGHDN and CDR2 is FVKESK in the germline V gene. V was clipped by 2 bases and J by 2 bases, with 9 bases between them. This CDR3 is built from 15 residues.

The genes are TRBV18 and TRBJ1-1; D remains ambiguous. The CDR3 runs 15 residues. V was trimmed by 6 bases and J by 0 bases, leaving 14 bases between them. From germline, CDR1 is KGHSH and CDR2 LQKENI. The CDR3 nucleotides are TGTGCCAGCTCCCAAACTCGCAGGTTGAACACTGAAGCTTTCTTT. Its protein is CASSQTRRLNTEAFF.

V and J are TRBV5-8 and TRBJ1-1; 8 bases line up with TRBD1. Germline CDR1 and CDR2: SGHTS and YDEGEE. The CDR3 is 15 amino acids. J lost 6 bases, V lost 4 bases, and 11 bases had no gene match. CDR3 region: CASSQTGAWSSEAFF. CDR3 coding DNA: TGTGCCAGCAGCCAGACAGGGGCATGGAGTTCTGAAGCTTTCTTT.

The rearrangement joins TRBV27 to TRBJ2-7; D may be TRBD2 (5 bases). V lost 7 bases and J lost 1, with 17 bases in between. Germline values: CDR1 MNHEY, CDR2 SMNVEV (reference sequence). The CDR3 is made up of 15 amino acids. The DNA of the CDR3 is TGTGCCAGCATCCCTGCGGGCGGTCCTTCCTACGAGCAGTACTTC. It codes for CASIPAGGPSYEQYF.

This rearrangement joins TRBV28 to TRBJ2-1; TRBD2 agrees at 14 bases. Germline V gene lookup returns CDR1 MDHEN and CDR2 SYDVKM. The V and J ends lost 2 bases and 6 bases, in that order; junction bases with no gene match: 3. The CDR3 extends over 16 amino acids. The CDR3 region has the DNA TGTGCCAGCAGTTTAGGGACTAGCGGGAGTCCCAATGAGCAGTTCTTC. Amino acids: CASSLGTSGSPNEQFF.

The chain links TRBV25-1 to TRBJ2-4; 15 bases agree with TRBD2. This CDR3 contains 17 residues. Germline V gives CDR1 MGHDK, CDR2 SYGVNS. V gave up 5 bases and J gave up 4 bases; unmatched junction bases: 6. CDR3 in amino acids: CASSHGLAGGDKNIQYF. In nucleotides, the CDR3 is TGTGCCAGCAGTCACGGACTAGCGGGAGGGGATAAAAACATTCAGTACTTC.

CDR3 loop: CAWSTSSQGPGANVLTF. Here the CDR3 DNA reads TGTGCCTGGAGTACCTCGTCACAGGGACCTGGGGCCAACGTCCTGACTTTC. This chain uses TRBV30 with TRBJ2-6; D perhaps matches TRBD1 (6 bases). Germline lookup yields CDR1 GTSNPN and CDR2 SVGIG (reference sequence). There are 17 residues in the CDR3. Trimming shortened V by 2 bases and J by 2 bases, and 16 bases separated the two germline ends.

The CDR3 loop reads CASSLGQLSYEQYF. CDR3 bases: TGTGCCAGCAGCCTCGGACAACTCTCCTACGAGCAGTACTTC. The genes are TRBV5-6 and TRBJ2-7, with D perhaps matching TRBD1 (5 bases). Germline CDR1 and CDR2: SGHDT and YYEEEE. This CDR3 is built from 14 residues. Deletions cut 4 bases from V and 0 bases from J, with 11 bases between.

This clone was counted a few times. The CDR3 coding sequence is TGTGCCAGCAGTGAGCGGGGGGGCCAAGAGACCCAGTACTTC. It is translated as CASSERGGQETQYF. This chain links TRBV6-4 with TRBJ2-5; 9 nucleotides align to TRBD2. CDR3 length: 14 residues. The junction had 0 bases not matched to a gene; V was cut back by 3 bases and J by 1 base. CDR1 and CDR2 from the germline V gene are MRHNA and SNTAGT.

The rearrangement uses TRBV7-2 and TRBJ1-1; 7 bases agree with TRBD1. CDR3 length: 16 amino acids. Germline lookup yields CDR1 SGHTA and CDR2 FQGNSA. Trimming cost V 5 bases and J 1 base; bases outside gene matches: 10. DNA of the CDR3: TGTGCCAGCAGCCCAGGGACAGTAGCCTCGAACACTGAAGCTTTCTTT. It translates to CASSPGTVASNTEAFF.

This clone has a single count. The rearrangement uses TRBV4-1 and TRBJ1-1; perhaps TRBD1 as D (5 bases). This CDR3 region has 14 residues. Germline values: CDR1 MGHRA, CDR2 YSYEKL. V was shortened by 6 bases and J by 1 base, with 12 bases between the two germline ends. CDR3 coding DNA: TGCGCCAGCAGAGCCCAAACAGGGAACACTGAAGCTTTCTTT. Translation gives CASRAQTGNTEAFF.

The chain has TRBV6-6 and TRBJ2-7; 7 nucleotides match TRBD2. Germline CDR1 and CDR2: MNHNY and SVGAGI (reference sequence). Trimming removed 5 bases from V and 9 bases from J; junction bases left unmatched: 10. This CDR3 is built from 13 residues. The CDR3 DNA sequence: TGTGCCAGCAGTACGGAGGCGGGGAGGGGGCAGTACTTC. It translates to CASSTEAGRGQYF.